The clone carrying this TCR beta chain was counted between two and nine times. Its antigen is unidentified. The sample comes from a study of T cell responses to AZD1222 COVID-19 vaccine. Study context: It was second doses at about 4 or about 12 weeks that were pooled. The study's findings and limits: The donor cohort was predominantly white British with a female majority, and clonal diversity may have been underestimated. It was only a handful of AZD1222 recipients who were seropositive at baseline. The repertoires were collected only after the peak T cell response.

Using immunoSEQ multiplex PCR, the repertoire was profiled, and TCRdb retains in-frame clones only, with some absent. The table lists about 120,000 clones, 80% to 90% of them singletons. V dropped 5 bases and J dropped 3; count of bases not matched to a gene: 3. Looked up from germline, CDR1 is MNHEY and CDR2 is SVGAGI. This CDR3 comprises 15 residues. J is TRBJ1-6 and V is TRBV6-5, with 8 nucleotides matching TRBD1. The TCR originated in an adult in good health. The source was peripheral blood, collected on day 0 of AZD1222 vaccination. The CDR3 protein is CASSRQGRYNSPLHF. Written as DNA, the CDR3 is TGTGCCAGCAGTCGACAGGGGCGCTATAATTCACCCCTCCACTTT.